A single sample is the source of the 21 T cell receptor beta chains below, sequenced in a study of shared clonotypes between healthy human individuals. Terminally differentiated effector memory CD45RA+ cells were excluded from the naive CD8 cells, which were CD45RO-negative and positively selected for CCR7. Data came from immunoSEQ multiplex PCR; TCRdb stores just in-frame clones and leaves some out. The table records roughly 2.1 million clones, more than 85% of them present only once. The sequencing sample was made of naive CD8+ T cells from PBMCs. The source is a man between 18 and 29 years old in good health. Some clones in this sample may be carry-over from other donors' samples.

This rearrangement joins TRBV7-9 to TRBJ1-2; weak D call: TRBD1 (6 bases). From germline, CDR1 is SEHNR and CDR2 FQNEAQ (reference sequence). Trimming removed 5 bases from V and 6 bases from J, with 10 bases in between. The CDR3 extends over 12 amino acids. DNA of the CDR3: TGTGCCAGCAGCATCGACAGGCATGGCTACACCTTC. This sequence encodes CASSIDRHGYTF.

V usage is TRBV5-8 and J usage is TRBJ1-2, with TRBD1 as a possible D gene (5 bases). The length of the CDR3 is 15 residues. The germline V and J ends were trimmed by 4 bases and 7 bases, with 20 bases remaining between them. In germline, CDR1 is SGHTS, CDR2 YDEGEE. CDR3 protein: CASSPRFRGAGGYTF. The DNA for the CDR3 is TGTGCCAGCAGCCCGCGGTTTAGGGGCGCGGGTGGCTACACCTTC.

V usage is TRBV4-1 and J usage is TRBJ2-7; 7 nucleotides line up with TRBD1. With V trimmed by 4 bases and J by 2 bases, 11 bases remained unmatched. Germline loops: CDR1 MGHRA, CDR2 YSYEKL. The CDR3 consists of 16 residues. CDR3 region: CASSLRGAQGAYEQYF. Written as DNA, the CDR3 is TGCGCCAGCAGCCTAAGAGGAGCTCAGGGGGCCTACGAGCAGTACTTC.

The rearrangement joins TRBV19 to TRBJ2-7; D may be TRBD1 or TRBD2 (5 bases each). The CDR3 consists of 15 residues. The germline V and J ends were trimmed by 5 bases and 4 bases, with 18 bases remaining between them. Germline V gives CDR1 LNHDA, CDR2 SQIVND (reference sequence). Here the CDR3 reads CASSPRVGDLYEQYF. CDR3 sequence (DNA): TGTGCCAGTAGTCCCAGGGTGGGAGACTTGTACGAGCAGTACTTC. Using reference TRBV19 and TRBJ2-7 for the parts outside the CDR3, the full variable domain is DGGITQSPKYLFRKEGQNVTLSCEQNLNHDAMYWYRQDPGQGLRLIYYSQIVNDFQKGDIAEGYSVSREKKESFPLTVTSAQKNPTAFYLCASSPRVGDLYEQYFGPGTRLTVT.

The CDR3 region has the DNA TGTGCCACCAGCAGAGTCCAGGGTTCTAATGAAAAACTGTTTTTT. Translating it yields CATSRVQGSNEKLFF. This rearrangement joins TRBV15 to TRBJ1-4, with D maybe TRBD1 (5 bases). Germline CDR1 is LNHNV and CDR2 is YYDKDF (reference sequence). V lost 1 base and J 3 bases, leaving 9 bases between the germline ends. The CDR3 length is 15 residues.

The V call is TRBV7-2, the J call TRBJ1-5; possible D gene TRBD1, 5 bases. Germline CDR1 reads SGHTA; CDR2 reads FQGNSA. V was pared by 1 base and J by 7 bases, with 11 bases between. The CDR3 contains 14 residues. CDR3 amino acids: CASSLVGGGQPQHF. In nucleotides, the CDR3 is TGTGCCAGCAGCTTAGTCGGCGGGGGGCAGCCCCAGCATTTT.

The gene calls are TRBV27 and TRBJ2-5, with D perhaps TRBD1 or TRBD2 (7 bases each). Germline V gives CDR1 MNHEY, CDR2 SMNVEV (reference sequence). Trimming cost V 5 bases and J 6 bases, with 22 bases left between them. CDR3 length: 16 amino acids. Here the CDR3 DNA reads TGTGCCAGCAGTACTCGAAACTCAGGGGGGGGGAAGACCCAGTACTTC. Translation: CASSTRNSGGGKTQYF.

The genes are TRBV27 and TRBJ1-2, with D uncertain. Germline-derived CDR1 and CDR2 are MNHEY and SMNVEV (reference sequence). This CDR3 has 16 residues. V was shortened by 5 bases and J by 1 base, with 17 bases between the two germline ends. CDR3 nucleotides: TGTGCCAGCAGTCCTGAGGGCAGCACCAGTAACTATGGCTACACCTTC. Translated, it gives CASSPEGSTSNYGYTF.

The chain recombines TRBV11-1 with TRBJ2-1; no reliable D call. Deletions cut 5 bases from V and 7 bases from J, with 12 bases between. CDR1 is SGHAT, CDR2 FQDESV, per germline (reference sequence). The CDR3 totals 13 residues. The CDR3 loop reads CASSLADGNEQFF. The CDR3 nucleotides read TGTGCCAGCAGCCTCGCCGATGGGAATGAGCAGTTCTTC.

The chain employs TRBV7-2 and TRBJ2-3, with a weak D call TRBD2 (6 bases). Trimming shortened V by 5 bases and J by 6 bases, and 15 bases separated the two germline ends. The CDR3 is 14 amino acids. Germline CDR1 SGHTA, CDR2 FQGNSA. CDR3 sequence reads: CASSPTRGLDTQYF. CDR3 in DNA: TGTGCCAGCAGCCCCACACGGGGGTTGGATACGCAGTATTTT.

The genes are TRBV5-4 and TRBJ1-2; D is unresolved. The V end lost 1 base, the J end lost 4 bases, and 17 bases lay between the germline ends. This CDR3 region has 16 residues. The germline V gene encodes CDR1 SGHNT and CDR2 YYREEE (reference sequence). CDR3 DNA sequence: TGTGCCAGCAGCTTGAGATCTACGGAAGGGATCTATGGCTACACCTTC. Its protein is CASSLRSTEGIYGYTF.

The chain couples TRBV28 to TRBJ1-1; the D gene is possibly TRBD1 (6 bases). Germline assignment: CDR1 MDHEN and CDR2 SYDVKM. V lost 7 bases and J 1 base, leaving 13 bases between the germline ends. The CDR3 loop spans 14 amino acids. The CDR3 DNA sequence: TGTGCCAGCAAGAGGACAGCACAGAACACTGAAGCTTTCTTT. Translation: CASKRTAQNTEAFF.

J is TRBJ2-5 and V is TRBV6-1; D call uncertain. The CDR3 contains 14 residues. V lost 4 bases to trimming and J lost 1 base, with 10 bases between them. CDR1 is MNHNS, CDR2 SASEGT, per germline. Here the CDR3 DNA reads TGTGCCAGCAGTGTACGCACGGCCCAAGAGACCCAGTACTTC. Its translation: CASSVRTAQETQYF.

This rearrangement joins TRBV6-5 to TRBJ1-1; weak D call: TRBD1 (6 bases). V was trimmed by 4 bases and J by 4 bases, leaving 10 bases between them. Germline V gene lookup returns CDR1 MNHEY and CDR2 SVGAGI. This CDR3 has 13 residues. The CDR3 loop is CASSSTGFTEAFF. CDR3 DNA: TGTGCCAGCAGTTCAACAGGGTTCACTGAAGCTTTCTTT.

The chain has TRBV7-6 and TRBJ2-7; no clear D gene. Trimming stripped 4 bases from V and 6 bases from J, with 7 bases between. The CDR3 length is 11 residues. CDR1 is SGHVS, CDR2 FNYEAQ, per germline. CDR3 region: CASSWASEQYF. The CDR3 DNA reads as TGTGCCAGCAGCTGGGCGAGCGAGCAGTACTTC. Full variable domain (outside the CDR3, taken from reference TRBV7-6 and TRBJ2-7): GAGVSQSPRYKVTKRGQDVALRCDPISGHVSLYWYRQALGQGPEFLTYFNYEAQQDKSGLPNDRFSAERPEGSISTLTIQRTEQRDSAMYRCASSWASEQYFGPGTRLTVT.

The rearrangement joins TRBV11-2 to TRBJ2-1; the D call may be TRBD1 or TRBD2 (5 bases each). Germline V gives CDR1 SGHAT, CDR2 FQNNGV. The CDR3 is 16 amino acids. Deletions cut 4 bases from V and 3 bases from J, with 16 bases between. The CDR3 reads CASSSGRDPLYNEQFF. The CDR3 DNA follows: TGTGCCAGCAGCTCGGGTCGGGACCCCCTCTACAATGAGCAGTTCTTC.

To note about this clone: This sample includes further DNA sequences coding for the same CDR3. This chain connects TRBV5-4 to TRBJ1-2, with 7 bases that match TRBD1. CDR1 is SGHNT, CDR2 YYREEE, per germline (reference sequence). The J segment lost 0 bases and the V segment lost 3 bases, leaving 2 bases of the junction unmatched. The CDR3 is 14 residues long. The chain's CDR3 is CASSSGQANYGYTF. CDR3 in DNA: TGTGCCAGCAGCTCCGGACAGGCTAACTATGGCTACACCTTC. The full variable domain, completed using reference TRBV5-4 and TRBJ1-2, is ETGVTQSPTHLIKTRGQQVTLRCSSQSGHNTVSWYQQALGQGPQFIFQYYREEENGRGNFPPRFSGLQFPNYSSELNVNALELDDSALYLCASSSGQANYGYTFGSGTRLTVV.

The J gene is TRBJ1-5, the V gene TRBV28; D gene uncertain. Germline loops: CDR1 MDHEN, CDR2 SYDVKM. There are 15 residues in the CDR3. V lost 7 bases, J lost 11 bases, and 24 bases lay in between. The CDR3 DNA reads TGTGCCAGCACCCTTGGGTGGGCCGCCCTCGGGGCCCAGCATTTT. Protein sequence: CASTLGWAALGAQHF. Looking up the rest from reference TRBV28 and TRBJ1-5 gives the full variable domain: DVKVTQSSRYLVKRTGEKVFLECVQDMDHENMFWYRQDPGLGLRLIYFSYDVKMKEKGDIPEGYSVSREKKERFSLILESASTNQTSMYLCASTLGWAALGAQHFGDGTRLSIL.

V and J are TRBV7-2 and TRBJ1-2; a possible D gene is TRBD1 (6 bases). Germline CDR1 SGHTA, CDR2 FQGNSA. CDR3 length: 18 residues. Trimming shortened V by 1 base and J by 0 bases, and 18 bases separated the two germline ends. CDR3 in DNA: TGTGCCAGCAGCTTAGATCTTTACAGGGAGGAATCTAACTATGGCTACACCTTC. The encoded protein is CASSLDLYREESNYGYTF.

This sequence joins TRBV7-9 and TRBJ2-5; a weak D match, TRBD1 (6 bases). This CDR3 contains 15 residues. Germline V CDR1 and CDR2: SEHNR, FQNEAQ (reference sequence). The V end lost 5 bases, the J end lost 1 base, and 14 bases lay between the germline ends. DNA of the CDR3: TGTGCCAGCAGCCTGGGACACCAACTCCAAGAGACCCAGTACTTC. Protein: CASSLGHQLQETQYF.

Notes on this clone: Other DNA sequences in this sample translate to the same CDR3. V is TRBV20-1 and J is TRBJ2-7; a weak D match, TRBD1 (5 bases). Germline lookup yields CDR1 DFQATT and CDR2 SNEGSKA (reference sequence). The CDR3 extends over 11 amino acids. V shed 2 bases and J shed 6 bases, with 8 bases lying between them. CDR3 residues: CSARQGPEQYF. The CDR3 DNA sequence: TGCAGTGCTAGACAGGGCCCCGAGCAGTACTTC.